One TCR beta chain is described in this entry. The CDR3 is 14 residues long. CDR1 and CDR2 from the germline V gene are ENHRY and SYGVKD. With V trimmed by 3 bases and J by 7 bases, 7 bases remained unmatched. This specimen comes from a study of blood T cell repertoires in COVID-19. About the research overall: Italy, Spain and the United States were the sources of the convalescent and acute COVID-19 samples.

Across about two dozen US areas, participants ranged in age from about 18 to 90 years. Recovery meant two consecutive negative NP/OP PCR tests, professional clearance, or resolved symptoms. Assay used: immunoSEQ multiplex PCR; TCRdb lists only in-frame clones, some missing. This table holds 200,000 to 250,000 clones, more than 70% found once. This receptor was obtained from a woman in her forties or fifties who had recovered from COVID-19. This chain uses TRBV10-3 with TRBJ1-2, with 8 bases aligning to TRBD1. The sequenced sample consisted of PBMCs or T cells enriched from blood (not recorded which). CDR3 bases: TGTGCCATCAGTGAATCGGACAGGGCAGGTGGCTACACCTTC. Amino acids: CAISESDRAGGYTF.